Listed below are T cell receptor beta chains from one sample, sequenced in a study of T cell responses to AZD1222 COVID-19 vaccine. Data came from immunoSEQ multiplex PCR; TCRdb stores just in-frame clones and leaves some out. The sample contains some 130,000 clones, under 90% of which appear only once. The sample was peripheral blood, taken on day 0 of AZD1222 vaccination. The source of these receptors is an adult in good health. The CDR3 runs from the conserved cysteine through the conserved F or W. D genes are given only for firm matches. Size is omitted from some rows. Given values are once, few, many or a class for expanded clones.

>.|.|TRBJ1-1|TRBV10-3
CAISGRESTEAFF
TGTGCCATCAGTGGACGGGAAAGCACTGAAGCTTTCTTT
>.|once|TRBJ2-1|TRBV7-9
CASSWIGRGYADEQFF
TGTGCCAGCAGCTGGATCGGCAGGGGATATGCGGATGAGCAGTTCTTC
>TRBD1|.|TRBJ1-2|TRBV7-9
CASSSVILDRVNYGYTF
TGTGCCAGCAGCTCCGTTATTCTGGACAGGGTGAACTATGGCTACACCTTC
>.|.|TRBJ2-4|TRBV9
CASSVARDSIQYF
TGTGCCAGCAGCGTAGCTAGGGATAGCATTCAGTACTTC
>TRBD1|.|TRBJ1-1|TRBV18
CASSPPGQGTFF
TGTGCCAGCTCACCACCGGGACAGGGGACTTTCTTT
>.|.|TRBJ1-4|TRBV6-2/TRBV6-3
CASSYWGNQVELFF
TGTGCCAGCAGTTACTGGGGGAATCAGGTCGAACTGTTTTTT
>.|.|TRBJ1-1|TRBV5-1
CASSLEGGTEAFF
TGCGCCAGCAGCTTGGAAGGGGGCACTGAAGCTTTCTTT
>TRBD1|.|TRBJ1-6|TRBV14
CASSQVTGFSSPLHF
TGTGCCAGCAGCCAAGTGACAGGGTTTAGCTCACCCCTCCACTTT
>.|.|TRBJ1-2|TRBV4-2
CASSQGRRMEGANGYTF
TGTGCCAGCAGCCAAGGCCGTAGGATGGAAGGGGCCAATGGCTACACCTTC
>.|few|TRBJ2-4|TRBV12-3/TRBV12-4
CASSFVGLDIQYF
TGTGCCAGCAGTTTTGTAGGGTTGGACATTCAGTACTTC
>.|.|TRBJ1-5|TRBV2
CASSGALHLYSNQPQHF
TGTGCCAGCAGTGGCGCCCTACACTTATATAGCAATCAGCCCCAGCATTTT
>.|.|TRBJ1-2|TRBV3-1/TRBV3-2
CASSPQGSYGYTF
TGTGCCAGCAGCCCACAAGGCAGCTATGGCTACACCTTC
>TRBD1|few|TRBJ2-1|TRBV27
CASSGWTGGNEQFF
TGTGCCAGCAGTGGATGGACAGGGGGCAATGAGCAGTTCTTC
>TRBD1|.|TRBJ1-6|TRBV27
CASRQTGGNSLLHF
TGTGCCAGCAGACAGACAGGGGGCAATTCACTCCTCCACTTT
>.|.|TRBJ1-2|TRBV7-9
CASSSTRRAYGYTF
TGTGCCAGCAGTTCGACCAGACGGGCCTATGGCTACACCTTC
>.|.|TRBJ1-2|TRBV2
CAEAGDRGYTF
TGTGCCGAGGCAGGGGATCGTGGCTACACCTTC
>.|.|TRBJ1-2|TRBV5-5
CASSYRHTNGYTF
TGTGCCAGCAGCTACAGACATACCAATGGCTACACCTTC
>.|few|TRBJ1-1|TRBV18
CASSPGWGTEAFF
TGTGCCAGCTCACCGGGGTGGGGCACTGAAGCTTTCTTT
>.|.|TRBJ2-1|TRBV18
CASSPGANNEQFF
TGTGCCAGCTCACCTGGGGCCAACAATGAGCAGTTCTTC
>.|.|TRBJ2-1|TRBV19
CASSHQSGTEQFF
TGTGCCAGTAGTCATCAGAGCGGTACTGAGCAGTTCTTC
>.|.|TRBJ1-2|TRBV19
CASSISGGWYGYTF
TGTGCCAGTAGTATATCCGGGGGCTGGTATGGCTACACCTTC
>.|few|TRBJ2-1|TRBV9
CASSGTSYNEQFF
TGTGCCAGCAGTGGCACTTCCTACAATGAGCAGTTCTTC
>.|.|TRBJ1-1|TRBV11-2
CASSLDLVSMNTEAFF
TGTGCCAGCAGCTTAGATCTAGTCAGCATGAACACTGAAGCTTTCTTT
>.|few|TRBJ1-6|TRBV7-9
CASSPDRQNSPLHF
TGTGCCAGCAGCCCCGACAGACAGAATTCACCCCTCCACTTT
>TRBD1|.|TRBJ2-3|TRBV7-9
CASSPDRVSTDTQYF
TGTGCCAGCAGCCCTGACAGGGTTAGCACAGATACGCAGTATTTT
>.|.|TRBJ2-5|TRBV15
CATSPVGGETQYF
TGTGCCACCAGTCCTGTAGGAGGAGAGACCCAGTACTTC